One and the same sample provided the 26 T cell receptor beta chains below, sequenced in a study of shared clonotypes between healthy human individuals. The method was immunoSEQ multiplex PCR; TCRdb's version includes in-frame clones alone and lacks a portion of them. The repertoire holds about 800,000 clones, around 96% seen once, with under 0.25% in the top ten. CD45RO-negative, CCR7-positively selected cells formed the naive CD8 fraction, excluding terminally differentiated effector memory CD45RA+ cells. The specimen sequenced was naive CD8+ T cells sorted from blood. The receptors here all came from a man in his thirties or forties in good health.

The CDR3 bases are TGTGCCAGCAGCTCCCGAGCGCGGGAGGTGTACGAGCAGTACTTC. This encodes CASSSRAREVYEQYF. The chain links TRBV7-9 to TRBJ2-7; 8 positions agree with TRBD2. J lost 4 bases, V lost 4 bases, and 9 bases had no gene match. The CDR3 has 15 amino acids. Germline V gene sequence: CDR1 SEHNR, CDR2 FQNEAQ (reference sequence). The full variable domain, completed using reference TRBV7-9 and TRBJ2-7, is DTGVSQNPRHKITKRGQNVTFRCDPISEHNRLYWYRQTLGQGPEFLTYFQNEAQLEKSRLLSDRFSAERPKGSFSTLEIQRTEQGDSAMYLCASSSRAREVYEQYFGPGTRLTVT.

The chain employs TRBV7-8 and TRBJ1-5; TRBD1 is a possible D gene (5 bases). V was trimmed by 0 bases and J by 6 bases, leaving 15 bases between them. The CDR3 is made up of 16 amino acids. The germline gives CDR1 SGHVS, CDR2 FQNEAQ. The CDR3 loop is CASSLAGRDSGQPQHF. The CDR3 DNA is TGTGCCAGCAGCTTAGCGGGCAGGGACTCAGGTCAGCCCCAGCATTTT.

The rearrangement joins TRBV29-1 to TRBJ2-5, with D unresolved. The CDR3 is made up of 13 amino acids. The V gene lost 4 bases and the J gene lost 0 bases, with 9 bases spanning the gap. Germline CDR1 SQVTM, CDR2 ANQGSEA. This chain's CDR3 is CSVGVSYQETQYF. As DNA, the CDR3 is TGCAGCGTTGGAGTCTCGTACCAAGAGACCCAGTACTTC.

V usage is TRBV29-1 and J usage is TRBJ2-3, with 13 bases aligning to TRBD2. The trim removed 4 bases at V and 2 bases at J, leaving 6 bases unmatched. This CDR3 has 16 residues. Germline V CDR1 and CDR2: SQVTM, ANQGSEA. CDR3 loop: CSVAGTSGKFTDTQYF. The DNA for the CDR3 is TGCAGCGTTGCCGGGACTAGCGGGAAGTTCACAGATACGCAGTATTTT.

The chain joins TRBV7-3 to TRBJ2-1; D gene ambiguous. Germline V gives CDR1 SGHTA, CDR2 FQGTGA. This CDR3 region has 14 residues. Trimming left V 2 bases short and J 7 bases short, with 12 bases between. CDR3 loop: CASSLSVGWNEQFF. The CDR3 DNA is TGTGCCAGCAGCTTATCTGTGGGCTGGAATGAGCAGTTCTTC.

This chain connects TRBV5-8 to TRBJ1-1; no firm D call. CDR1 is SGHTS and CDR2 is YDEGEE in the germline V gene. The V end lost 0 bases, the J end lost 2 bases, and 5 bases lay between the germline ends. The CDR3 has 13 residues. The CDR3, as DNA: TGTGCCAGCAGCTTGGGACTTAACACTGAAGCTTTCTTT. Its protein is CASSLGLNTEAFF.

The rearrangement joins TRBV7-2 to TRBJ2-2, with D possibly matching TRBD1 (6 bases). CDR1 and CDR2 from the germline V gene are SGHTA and FQGNSA. Trimming shortened V by 5 bases and J by 7 bases, and 17 bases separated the two germline ends. This CDR3 contains 15 residues. The CDR3 DNA sequence: TGTGCCAGCAGCCAAGCAACAGGGCTGTACGGGGAGCTGTTTTTT. This gives the protein CASSQATGLYGELFF.

A single count supports this clone. This chain uses TRBV9 with TRBJ2-3; D remains ambiguous. CDR1 is SGDLS, CDR2 YYNGEE, per germline. V lost 6 bases, J lost 0 bases, and 8 bases lay in between. The CDR3 totals 13 residues. The CDR3 DNA sequence: TGTGCCAGCACCAGAGATAGCACAGATACGCAGTATTTT. The encoded protein is CASTRDSTDTQYF.

The rearrangement uses TRBV11-3 and TRBJ2-2, with D perhaps TRBD1 (6 bases). The CDR3 totals 14 residues. Germline-derived CDR1 and CDR2 are SGHNT and YENEEA. V shed 3 bases and J shed 3 bases, with 8 bases lying between them. In nucleotides, the CDR3 is TGTGCCAGCAGCTTTGAGGGGGACACCGGGGAGCTGTTTTTT. It encodes CASSFEGDTGELFF.

The chain links TRBV9 to TRBJ2-1; 11 bases are shared with TRBD2. There are 15 residues in the CDR3. The germline gives CDR1 SGDLS, CDR2 YYNGEE. V gave up 0 bases and J gave up 9 bases; unmatched junction bases: 5. The CDR3 loop is CASSVEGTSGSEQFF. The CDR3 DNA follows: TGTGCCAGCAGCGTAGAAGGGACTAGCGGTTCTGAGCAGTTCTTC. Complete variable domain (other parts from reference TRBV9 and TRBJ2-1): DSGVTQTPKHLITATGQRVTLRCSPRSGDLSVYWYQQSLDQGLQFLIQYYNGEERAKGNILERFSAQQFPDLHSELNLSSLELGDSALYFCASSVEGTSGSEQFFGPGTRLTVL.

This chain uses TRBV11-2 with TRBJ2-7; 7 bases match TRBD2. V lost 1 base and J lost 2; bases outside the gene matches: 2. Germline CDR1 reads SGHAT; CDR2 reads FQNNGV. The CDR3 extends over 14 amino acids. The CDR3: CASSLGTRTYEQYF. The CDR3 bases are TGTGCCAGCAGCTTAGGGACTAGGACCTACGAGCAGTACTTC.

The V gene is TRBV29-1, the J gene TRBJ2-7, with TRBD2 matching over 13 bases. Germline CDR1 reads SQVTM; CDR2 reads ANQGSEA. Trimming took 7 bases from V and 1 from J; bases not matched to a gene: 1. There are 13 residues in the CDR3. The CDR3 here is CSATSGRSYEQYF. The CDR3 DNA reads TGCAGCGCGACTAGCGGGAGGTCCTACGAGCAGTACTTC.

The V gene is TRBV13, the J gene TRBJ1-2, with D maybe TRBD1 (6 bases). Trimming removed 5 bases from V and 7 bases from J, with 14 bases in between. The CDR3 spans 13 residues. CDR1 PRHDT and CDR2 FYEKMQ come from the germline V gene (reference sequence). The CDR3: CASSPREGVGYTF. In nucleotides, the CDR3 is TGTGCCAGCAGCCCAAGAGAGGGGGTTGGCTACACCTTC.

The chain uses TRBV13 and TRBJ2-3; D may be TRBD2 (6 bases). V lost 4 bases and J lost 1, with 18 bases in between. CDR1 is PRHDT, CDR2 FYEKMQ, per germline (reference sequence). The CDR3 consists of 17 residues. The CDR3 DNA is TGTGCCAGCAGCTCTAGCGTCCGGCGCGTGGGCACAGATACGCAGTATTTT. Its protein product is CASSSSVRRVGTDTQYF.

The chain links TRBV18 to TRBJ1-5, with D maybe TRBD1 (5 bases). CDR3 size: 14 residues. Germline V gives CDR1 KGHSH, CDR2 LQKENI. The V end lost 4 bases, the J end lost 3 bases, and 10 bases lay between the germline ends. The DNA for the CDR3 is TGTGCCAGCTCACGTTGGGGGACCAATCAGCCCCAGCATTTT. Translation: CASSRWGTNQPQHF. The full variable domain, its missing parts supplied by reference TRBV18 and TRBJ1-5, is NAGVMQNPRHLVRRRGQEARLRCSPMKGHSHVYWYRQLPEEGLKFMVYLQKENIIDESGMPKERFSAEFPKEGPSILRIQQVVRGDSAAYFCASSRWGTNQPQHFGDGTRLSIL.

The rearrangement links TRBV7-2 to TRBJ2-3; D possibly corresponds to TRBD1 (6 bases). The germline V and J ends were trimmed by 2 bases and 3 bases, with 9 bases remaining between them. This CDR3 spans 14 amino acids. Germline CDR1 reads SGHTA; CDR2 reads FQGNSA. The CDR3 spells CASSLSTGTDTQYF. The CDR3 DNA is TGTGCCAGCAGCTTATCTACAGGGACAGATACGCAGTATTTT.

The chain carries TRBV4-1 and TRBJ2-1; D unclear. Germline V gene sequence: CDR1 MGHRA, CDR2 YSYEKL. This CDR3 has 18 residues. Between the trimmed V and J ends, which lost 2 bases and 5 bases, there was a span of 22 bases. In DNA form, the CDR3 reads TGCGCCAGCAGCCAATTCCTGTATAGGGTTGAAGAAGACAATGAGCAGTTCTTC. Translation: CASSQFLYRVEEDNEQFF.

V and J are TRBV29-1 and TRBJ2-5; possible D gene TRBD1, 6 bases. V lost 6 bases and J 11 bases, leaving 13 bases between the germline ends. This CDR3 has 10 residues. The germline CDR1 and CDR2 sequences are SQVTM and ANQGSEA. The CDR3 loop reads CSVDGGQQYF. CDR3 DNA sequence: TGCAGCGTCGACGGAGGACAGCAGTACTTC.

The genes are TRBV19 and TRBJ2-3, with TRBD2 identical over 7 bases. The CDR3 is made up of 16 amino acids. The V gene's germline CDR1 is LNHDA and CDR2 SQIVND (reference sequence). V gave up 1 base and J gave up 6 bases; unmatched junction bases: 10. This chain's CDR3 is CASSIGPSGTSDTQYF. In DNA, the CDR3 is TGTGCCAGTAGTATAGGGCCTAGCGGAACGTCGGATACGCAGTATTTT.

The chain employs TRBV5-4 and TRBJ2-1, with TRBD1 matching over 9 bases. The germline V gene has CDR1 SGHNT and CDR2 YYREEE (reference sequence). J lost 8 bases, V lost 3 bases, and 3 bases had no gene match. The CDR3 has 13 amino acids. The CDR3 sequence is CASSWGQGDEQFF. CDR3 bases: TGTGCCAGCAGCTGGGGACAGGGAGATGAGCAGTTCTTC.

The rearrangement links TRBV4-1 to TRBJ1-5; weak D call: TRBD1 (6 bases). Deletions cut 3 bases from V and 8 bases from J, with 17 bases between. The germline gives CDR1 MGHRA, CDR2 YSYEKL. The length of the CDR3 is 15 residues. CDR3 nucleotides: TGCGCCAGCAGCCAGGCGGATAGGGGGGCGAAGCCCCAGCATTTT. It codes for CASSQADRGAKPQHF.

About this clone: In the same sample, other DNA sequences code for this CDR3. The chain combines TRBV5-6 with TRBJ2-1; D unresolved. Germline CDR1 is SGHDT and CDR2 is YYEEEE. V lost 4 bases and J lost 4, with 6 bases in between. The CDR3 extends over 12 amino acids. CDR3 DNA: TGTGCCAGCAGCCAGACTTACAATGAGCAGTTCTTC. Translated: CASSQTYNEQFF.

The V and J genes are TRBV11-3 and TRBJ2-1; TRBD1 matches at 9 bases. Germline values: CDR1 SGHNT, CDR2 YENEEA. The V segment lost 5 bases and the J segment 5 bases; nucleotides outside the gene matches: 10. The CDR3 spans 16 residues. CDR3 protein: CASSLGGTGFDNEQFF. DNA for the CDR3: TGTGCCAGCAGCCTCGGAGGGACAGGGTTCGACAATGAGCAGTTCTTC.

The chain joins TRBV19 to TRBJ2-3, with TRBD1 matching 9 bases. V trimming: 2 bases; J trimming: 0 bases; junction bases outside the gene matches: 3. Germline lookup yields CDR1 LNHDA and CDR2 SQIVND (reference sequence). The CDR3 is 16 amino acids. The CDR3: CASSIRGTGSTDTQYF. The CDR3, as DNA: TGTGCCAGTAGTATAAGGGGGACAGGGAGCACAGATACGCAGTATTTT.

In DNA, the CDR3 is TGTGCCAGCACTCTACCGGATGGCAATCAGCCCCAGCATTTT. Its translation is CASTLPDGNQPQHF. This chain connects TRBV2 to TRBJ1-5; D remains unclear. V was clipped by 7 bases and J by 2 bases, with 12 bases between them. This CDR3 region has 14 residues. CDR1 is SNHLY and CDR2 is FYNNEI in the germline V gene. The entire variable domain, with the rest obtained from reference TRBV2 and TRBJ1-5, is as follows: EPEVTQTPSHQVTQMGQEVILRCVPISNHLYFYWYRQILGQKVEFLVSFYNNEISEKSEIFDDQFSVERPDGSNFTLKIRSTKLEDSAMYFCASTLPDGNQPQHFGDGTRLSIL.

J is TRBJ2-1 and V is TRBV10-3; TRBD2 matches 11 bases. The V gene's germline CDR1 is ENHRY and CDR2 SYGVKD. V lost 3 bases to trimming and J lost 10 bases; unmatched junction nucleotides: 8. The CDR3 totals 15 residues. The CDR3 loop is CAISDIAGGIEEQFF. DNA for the CDR3: TGTGCCATCAGTGACATAGCGGGAGGGATTGAGGAGCAGTTCTTC.